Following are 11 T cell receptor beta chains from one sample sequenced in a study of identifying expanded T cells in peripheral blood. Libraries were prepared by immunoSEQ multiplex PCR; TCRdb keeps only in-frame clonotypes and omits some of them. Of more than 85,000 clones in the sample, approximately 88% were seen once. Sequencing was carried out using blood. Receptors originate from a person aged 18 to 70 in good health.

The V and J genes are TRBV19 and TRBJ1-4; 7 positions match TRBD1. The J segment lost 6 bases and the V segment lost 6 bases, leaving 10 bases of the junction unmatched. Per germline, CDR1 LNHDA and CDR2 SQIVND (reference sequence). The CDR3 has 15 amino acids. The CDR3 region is CASSPRQGPDEKLFF. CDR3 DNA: TGTGCCAGTAGCCCACGACAGGGACCTGATGAAAAACTGTTTTTT. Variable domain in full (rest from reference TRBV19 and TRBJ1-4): DGGITQSPKYLFRKEGQNVTLSCEQNLNHDAMYWYRQDPGQGLRLIYYSQIVNDFQKGDIAEGYSVSREKKESFPLTVTSAQKNPTAFYLCASSPRQGPDEKLFFGSGTQLSVL.

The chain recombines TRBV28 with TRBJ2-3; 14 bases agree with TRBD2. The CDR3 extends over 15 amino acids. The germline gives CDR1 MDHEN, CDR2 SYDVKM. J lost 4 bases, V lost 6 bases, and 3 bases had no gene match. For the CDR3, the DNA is TGTGCCAGCAGAATGACTAGCGGGAGGGCAGATACGCAGTATTTT. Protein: CASRMTSGRADTQYF.

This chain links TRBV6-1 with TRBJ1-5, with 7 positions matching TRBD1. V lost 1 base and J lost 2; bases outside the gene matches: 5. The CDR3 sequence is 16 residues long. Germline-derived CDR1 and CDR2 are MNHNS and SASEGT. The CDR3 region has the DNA TGTGCCAGCAGTGAAGGCTTAGGGACAGGCAATCAGCCCCAGCATTTT. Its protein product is CASSEGLGTGNQPQHF.

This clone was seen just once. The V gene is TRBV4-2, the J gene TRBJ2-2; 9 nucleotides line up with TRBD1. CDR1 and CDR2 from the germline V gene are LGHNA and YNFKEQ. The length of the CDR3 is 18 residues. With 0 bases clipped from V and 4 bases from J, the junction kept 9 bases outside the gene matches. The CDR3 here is CASSQDVLSDRGTGELFF. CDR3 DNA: TGTGCCAGCAGCCAAGATGTTCTCTCGGACAGGGGCACCGGGGAGCTGTTTTTT.

CDR3 sequence reads: CASSTSPTGELFF. Written as DNA, the CDR3 is TGTGCCAGCAGCACGAGTCCGACCGGGGAGCTGTTTTTT. The genes are TRBV21-1 and TRBJ2-2; TRBD2, the D gene given by the table, was not confirmed from the DNA. TRBV21-1 is marked as a pseudogene. CDR3 length equals 13 residues.

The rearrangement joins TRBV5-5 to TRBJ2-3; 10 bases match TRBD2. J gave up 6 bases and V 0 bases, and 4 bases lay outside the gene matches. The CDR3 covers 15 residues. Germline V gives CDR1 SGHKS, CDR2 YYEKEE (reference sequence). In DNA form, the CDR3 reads TGTGCCAGCAGCTTGGGTGATAGCGGGAGGGATACGCAGTATTTT. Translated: CASSLGDSGRDTQYF.

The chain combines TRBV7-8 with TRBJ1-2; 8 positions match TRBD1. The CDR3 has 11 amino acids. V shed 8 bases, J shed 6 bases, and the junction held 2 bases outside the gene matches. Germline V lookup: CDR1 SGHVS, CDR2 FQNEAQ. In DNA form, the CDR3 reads TGTGCCAGCGGACAGGGAAATGGCTACACCTTC. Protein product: CASGQGNGYTF.

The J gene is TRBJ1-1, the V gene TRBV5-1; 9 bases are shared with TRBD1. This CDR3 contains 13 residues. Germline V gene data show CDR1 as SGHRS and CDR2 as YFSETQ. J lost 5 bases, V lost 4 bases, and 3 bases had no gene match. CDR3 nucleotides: TGCGCCAGCAGCCAGACAGGGGGAACTGAAGCTTTCTTT. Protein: CASSQTGGTEAFF.

The CDR3 is CASSLVQQQETQYF. For the CDR3, the DNA is TGTGCCAGCAGCTTAGTCCAGCAACAAGAGACCCAGTACTTC. V and J are TRBV7-2 and TRBJ2-5, with unresolved D. Germline loops: CDR1 SGHTA, CDR2 FQGNSA. V lost 1 base, J lost 2 bases, and 8 bases lay in between. The CDR3 consists of 14 residues.

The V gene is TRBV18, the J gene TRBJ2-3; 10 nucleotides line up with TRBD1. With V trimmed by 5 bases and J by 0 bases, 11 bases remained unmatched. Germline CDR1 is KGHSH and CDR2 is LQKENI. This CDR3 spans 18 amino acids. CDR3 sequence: CASSETGDRGVSTDTQYF. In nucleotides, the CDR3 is TGTGCCAGCTCAGAAACCGGGGACAGGGGAGTTAGCACAGATACGCAGTATTTT. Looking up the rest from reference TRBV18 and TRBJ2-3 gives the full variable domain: NAGVMQNPRHLVRRRGQEARLRCSPMKGHSHVYWYRQLPEEGLKFMVYLQKENIIDESGMPKERFSAEFPKEGPSILRIQQVVRGDSAAYFCASSETGDRGVSTDTQYFGPGTRLTVL.

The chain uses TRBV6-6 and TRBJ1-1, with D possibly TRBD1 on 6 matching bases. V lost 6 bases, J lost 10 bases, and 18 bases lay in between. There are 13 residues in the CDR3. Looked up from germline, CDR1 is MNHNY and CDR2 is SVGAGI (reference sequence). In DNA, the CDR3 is TGTGCCAGCAGCCACGGGGGGGCGAAGGTAGCTTTCTTT. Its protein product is CASSHGGAKVAFF.